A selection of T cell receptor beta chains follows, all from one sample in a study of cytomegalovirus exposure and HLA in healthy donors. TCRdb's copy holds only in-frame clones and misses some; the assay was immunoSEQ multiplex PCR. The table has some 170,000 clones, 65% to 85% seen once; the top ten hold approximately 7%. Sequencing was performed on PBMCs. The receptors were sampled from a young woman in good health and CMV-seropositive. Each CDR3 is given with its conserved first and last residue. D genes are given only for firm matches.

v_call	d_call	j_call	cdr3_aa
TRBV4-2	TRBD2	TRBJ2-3	CASSQGPSGGARLTDTQYF
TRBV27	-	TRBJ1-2	CASSKTGTGLYGYTF
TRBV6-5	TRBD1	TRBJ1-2	CASNPGTGGIYGYTF
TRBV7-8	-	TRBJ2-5	CASSLSRQTQETQYF
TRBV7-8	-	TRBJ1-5	CASSLGQSNQPQHF
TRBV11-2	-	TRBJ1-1	CASSKTPIYSGDTEAFF
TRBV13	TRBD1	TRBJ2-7	CASSFSPDRDDDEQYF
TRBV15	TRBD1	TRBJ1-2	CATSRQTGGYGYTF
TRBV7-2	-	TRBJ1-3	CASSLAGAGNTIYF
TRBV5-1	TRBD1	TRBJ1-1	CASSLLQGDAEAFF
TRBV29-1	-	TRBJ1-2	CSVSENYGYTF
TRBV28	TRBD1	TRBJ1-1	CASSFPGGSNTEAFF
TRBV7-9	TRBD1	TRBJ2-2	CASSFGTANTGELFF
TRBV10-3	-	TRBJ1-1	CAISAPDRRNTEAFF
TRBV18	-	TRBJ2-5	CASSRQNQETQYF
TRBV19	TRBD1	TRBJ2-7	CASSMGQGAFYEQYF
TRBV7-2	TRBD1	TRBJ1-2	CASSPGQQNYGYTF
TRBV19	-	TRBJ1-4	CASRADYEKLFF
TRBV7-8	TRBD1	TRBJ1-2	CASSLDWTGFRGYTF
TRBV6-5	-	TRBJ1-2	CASSYSGHRGYTF
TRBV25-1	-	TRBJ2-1	CASSGRGLYNEQFF
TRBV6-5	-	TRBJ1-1	CASSGVGRGEAFF
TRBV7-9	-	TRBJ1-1	CASSLFKFVSGSATEAFF
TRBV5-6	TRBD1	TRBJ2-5	CASSPQDRVQETQYF
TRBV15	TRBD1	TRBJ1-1	CATGQGLTTEAFF
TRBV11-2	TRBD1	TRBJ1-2	CASSYSGQASYGYTF
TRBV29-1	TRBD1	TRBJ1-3	CSVEERTGGNTIYF
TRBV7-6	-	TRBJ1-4	CASSLGQGGDEKLFF